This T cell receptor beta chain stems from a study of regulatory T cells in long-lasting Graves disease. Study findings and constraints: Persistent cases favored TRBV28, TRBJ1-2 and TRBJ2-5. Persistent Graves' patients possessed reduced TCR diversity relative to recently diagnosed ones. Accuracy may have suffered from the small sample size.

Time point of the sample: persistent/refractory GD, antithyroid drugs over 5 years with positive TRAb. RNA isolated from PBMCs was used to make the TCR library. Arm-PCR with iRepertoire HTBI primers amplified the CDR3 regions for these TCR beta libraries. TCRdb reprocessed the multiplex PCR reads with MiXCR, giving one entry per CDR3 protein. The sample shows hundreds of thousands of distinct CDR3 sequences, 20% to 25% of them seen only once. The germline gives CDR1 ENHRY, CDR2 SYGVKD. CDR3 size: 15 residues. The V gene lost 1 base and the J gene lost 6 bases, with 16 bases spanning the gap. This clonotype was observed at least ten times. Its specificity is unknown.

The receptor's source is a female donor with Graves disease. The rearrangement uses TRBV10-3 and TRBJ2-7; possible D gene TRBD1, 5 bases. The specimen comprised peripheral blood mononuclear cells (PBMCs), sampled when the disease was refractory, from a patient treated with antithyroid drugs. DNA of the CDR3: TGTGCCATCAGTGAGTGGGGCCAGGGTGGAGCCGAGCAGTACTTC. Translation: CAISEWGQGGAEQYF.